This TCR beta chain was retrieved from a study of T cells after yellow fever vaccination. The V gene's germline CDR1 is SGDLS and CDR2 YYNGEE. Losses at the gene ends were 4 bases for V and 5 bases for J; bases not matched to a gene: 14. CDR3 length: 17 residues. Points on this clonotype: Its antigen is unidentified.

Findings and limits, study-wide: Post-booster reappearance was seen for most primary-vaccination clones (around 96% CD4, around 90% CD8).

One entry per CDR3 protein results from TCRdb running MiXCR on the 5' RACE reads. The sample lists hundreds of thousands of distinct CDR3 sequences, about an eighth occurring once. This TCR was sampled from a man younger than 35 who received the YFV17D yellow fever vaccine. The chain is built from TRBV9 and TRBJ1-1, with TRBD1 identical over 10 bases. Source: CD4+ T cells sorted from PBMCs, taken 15 days after the yellow fever booster vaccination. The CDR3 protein is CASSLGAGQGTGTEAFF. In nucleotides, the CDR3 is TGTGCCAGCAGCCTCGGGGCGGGACAGGGGACAGGGACTGAAGCTTTCTTT.